Below, 11 T cell receptor beta chains from the same sample are listed, as sequenced in a study of T-cell memory formation after mild COVID-19. TCRdb recomputed calls from the 5' RACE reads with MiXCR, one row per CDR3 protein. The sample includes approximately 30,000 distinct CDR3 sequences, about 7.7% of them seen just once. Specimen: PBMCs or a T cell subset sorted from them (not recorded which). These receptors originate from a man in his late teens or twenties who had mild COVID-19 (a few samples of this study predate the infection). Cell type and time point are not known.

Written as DNA, the CDR3 is TGCGCCAGCATACTACGGACAGGGAAAGCGCGCGAGCAGTACGTC. Protein sequence: CASILRTGKAREQYV. The chain carries TRBV23-1 and TRBJ2-7; 8 bases are shared with TRBD1. TRBV23-1 carries the ORF label, with uncertain function. CDR3 size: 15 residues. The junction had 14 bases not matched to a gene; V was cut back by 7 bases and J by 6 bases.

This clonotype has ten or more counts. The V and J genes are TRBV12-3 or TRBV12-4 and TRBJ2-2, with 9 bases identical to TRBD1. V was pared by 10 bases and J by 4 bases, with 10 bases of the junction left unmatched. The CDR3 loop spans 15 amino acids. This CDR3 is CATRTGTGFTGELFF. The CDR3, as DNA: TGTGCCACCAGAACCGGGACAGGGTTCACCGGGGAGCTGTTTTTT.

This clonotype was detected many times. In DNA, the CDR3 is TGCGCCAGCAGCCAAGATGGAGGGACAGGAATTAATCAGCCCCAGCATTTT. Protein: CASSQDGGTGINQPQHF. The rearrangement joins TRBV4-1 to TRBJ1-5; 8 nucleotides match TRBD1. The CDR3 length is 17 residues. Trimming took 0 bases from V and 4 from J; bases not matched to a gene: 8. Germline values: CDR1 MGHRA, CDR2 YSYEKL.

This clonotype came up many times. The chain uses TRBV2 and TRBJ2-5; D gene uncertain. Germline lookup yields CDR1 SNHLY and CDR2 FYNNEI. The CDR3 totals 14 residues. Between the trimmed V and J ends, which lost 6 bases and 1 base, there was a span of 12 bases. The CDR3 DNA sequence: TGTGCCAGCAGAACTTCGGATCTCCAAGAGACCCAGTACTTC. Residues: CASRTSDLQETQYF.

The chain couples TRBV20-1 to TRBJ1-5; D gene uncertain. V was trimmed by 1 base and J by 4 bases, leaving 11 bases between them. Germline V gene sequence: CDR1 DFQATT, CDR2 SNEGSKA (reference sequence). The CDR3 is 14 amino acids. CDR3 sequence (DNA): TGCAGTGCTAGAGTCGGCCTCGATAATCAGCCCCAGCATTTT. Its protein is CSARVGLDNQPQHF.

This rearrangement joins TRBV19 to TRBJ1-5; 9 bases map to TRBD1. The germline gives CDR1 LNHDA, CDR2 SQIVND (reference sequence). V dropped 5 bases and J dropped 7; count of bases not matched to a gene: 3. The CDR3 contains 13 residues. The CDR3 nucleotides are TGTGCCAGTAGTGCACAGGGGGCCCAGCCCCAGCATTTT. It encodes CASSAQGAQPQHF. The variable domain in full, with the rest retrieved from reference TRBV19 and TRBJ1-5, is DGGITQSPKYLFRKEGQNVTLSCEQNLNHDAMYWYRQDPGQGLRLIYYSQIVNDFQKGDIAEGYSVSREKKESFPLTVTSAQKNPTAFYLCASSAQGAQPQHFGDGTRLSIL.

This clonotype is hyperexpanded in the sample. The genes are TRBV20-1 and TRBJ1-1; D is uncertain. This CDR3 is built from 12 residues. Germline V gene lookup returns CDR1 DFQATT and CDR2 SNEGSKA (reference sequence). Trimming removed 3 bases at V and 3 bases at J, with 8 bases between. CDR3 bases: TGCAGTGCTAGGGTTCGCGACACTGAAGCTTTCTTT. Its translation: CSARVRDTEAFF.

This clonotype has a count of ten or more. The chain combines TRBV20-1 with TRBJ2-1; D is uncertain. Per germline, CDR1 DFQATT and CDR2 SNEGSKA (reference sequence). The CDR3 covers 11 residues. Trimming removed 5 bases from V and 9 bases from J, with 11 bases in between. The CDR3 bases are TGCAGTGCTCCGAGCTGGACTGAGCAGTTCTTC. Protein sequence: CSAPSWTEQFF.

In its sample, this clonotype ranks as medium-sized. The chain has TRBV12-3 or TRBV12-4 and TRBJ1-4; D is unclear. V was trimmed by 6 bases and J by 0 bases, leaving 11 bases between them. CDR3 length equals 15 residues. CDR3 sequence (DNA): TGTGCCAGCAGGGGCTCGGGCCCAACTAATGAAAAACTGTTTTTT. As protein: CASRGSGPTNEKLFF.

This clonotype was observed many times. The chain links TRBV29-1 to TRBJ2-2, with a tentative D call TRBD2 (5 bases). The germline CDR1 and CDR2 sequences are SQVTM and ANQGSEA. Deletions cut 5 bases from V and 0 bases from J, with 13 bases between. The CDR3 extends over 15 amino acids. The CDR3, as DNA: TGCAGCGTTCGAAGCGGACTCGCGAACACCGGGGAGCTGTTTTTT. Translated: CSVRSGLANTGELFF.

This clonotype was seen ten or more times. The chain combines TRBV18 with TRBJ2-7; the D gene is possibly TRBD1 (6 bases). Germline V gene sequence: CDR1 KGHSH, CDR2 LQKENI. Trimming cost V 2 bases and J 5 bases, with 13 bases left between them. CDR3 length: 14 residues. The CDR3 nucleotides read TGTGCCAGCTCACCAATGGCAGGGGTGGACGAGCAGTACGTC. Its protein product is CASSPMAGVDEQYV.